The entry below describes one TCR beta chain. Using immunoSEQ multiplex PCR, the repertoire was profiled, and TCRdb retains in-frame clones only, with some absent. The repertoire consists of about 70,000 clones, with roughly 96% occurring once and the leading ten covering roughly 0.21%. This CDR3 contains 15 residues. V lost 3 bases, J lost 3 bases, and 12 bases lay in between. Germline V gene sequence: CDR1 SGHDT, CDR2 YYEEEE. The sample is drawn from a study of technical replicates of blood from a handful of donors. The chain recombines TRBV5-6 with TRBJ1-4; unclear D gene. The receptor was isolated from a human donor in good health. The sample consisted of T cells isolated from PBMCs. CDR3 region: CASSSSEVPNEKLFF. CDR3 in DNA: TGTGCCAGCAGCTCGTCGGAGGTACCTAATGAAAAACTGTTTTTT.